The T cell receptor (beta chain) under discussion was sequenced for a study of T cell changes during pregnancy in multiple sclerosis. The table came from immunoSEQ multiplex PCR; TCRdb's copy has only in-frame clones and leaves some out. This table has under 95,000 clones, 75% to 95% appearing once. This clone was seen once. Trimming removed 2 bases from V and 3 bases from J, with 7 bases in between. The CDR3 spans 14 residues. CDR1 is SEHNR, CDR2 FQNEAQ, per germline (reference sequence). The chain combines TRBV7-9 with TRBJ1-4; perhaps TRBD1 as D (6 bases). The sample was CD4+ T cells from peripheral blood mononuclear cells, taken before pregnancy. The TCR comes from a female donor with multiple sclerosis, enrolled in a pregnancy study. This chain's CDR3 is CASSLRTANEKLFF. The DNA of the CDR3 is TGTGCCAGCAGCTTACGGACAGCTAATGAAAAACTGTTTTTT. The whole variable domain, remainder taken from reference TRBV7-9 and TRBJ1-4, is DTGVSQNPRHKITKRGQNVTFRCDPISEHNRLYWYRQTLGQGPEFLTYFQNEAQLEKSRLLSDRFSAERPKGSFSTLEIQRTEQGDSAMYLCASSLRTANEKLFFGSGTQLSVL.